The clone carrying this T cell receptor beta chain was picked up a small number of times. The antigen remains undetermined. J was trimmed by 8 bases and V by 2 bases; bases with no gene match: 4. Germline V lookup: CDR1 MNHEY, CDR2 SMNVEV (reference sequence). This CDR3 contains 13 residues. This entry belongs to a study of blood T cells in healthy people across ages. The study's findings and limits: Roughly linear declines in TCR beta diversity per million T cells occurred with age.

Next came a second PCR, run for about 6 to 12 cycles, which used a sample-barcoded 5' primer along with a J-beta primer mix. Each cDNA molecule was tagged by a template-switch adaptor with 12 random nucleotides. Via MiXCR, TCRdb re-called the 5' RACE reads, giving one row per CDR3 protein. The sample records approximately 850,000 distinct CDR3 sequences, nearly 60% being singletons. Total RNA, at least 5 micrograms per sample, came from PBMCs. Sample: blood. This receptor was taken from a young man in good health. The chain combines TRBV27 with TRBJ1-1; 8 nucleotides agree with TRBD1. The CDR3 spells CASSLTGTGEAFF. CDR3 sequence (DNA): TGTGCCAGCAGTTTAACGGGGACAGGCGAAGCTTTCTTT.